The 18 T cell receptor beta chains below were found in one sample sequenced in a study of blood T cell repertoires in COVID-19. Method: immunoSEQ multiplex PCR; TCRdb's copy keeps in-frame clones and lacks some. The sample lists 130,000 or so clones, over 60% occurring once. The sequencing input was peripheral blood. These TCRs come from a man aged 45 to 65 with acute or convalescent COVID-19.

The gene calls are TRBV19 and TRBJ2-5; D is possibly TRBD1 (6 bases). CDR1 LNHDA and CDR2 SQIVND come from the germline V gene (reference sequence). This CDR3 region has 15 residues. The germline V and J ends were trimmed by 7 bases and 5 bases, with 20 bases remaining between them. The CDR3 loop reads CASTPPGHGRETQYF. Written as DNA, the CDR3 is TGTGCCAGTACCCCACCGGGACACGGAAGGGAGACCCAGTACTTC.

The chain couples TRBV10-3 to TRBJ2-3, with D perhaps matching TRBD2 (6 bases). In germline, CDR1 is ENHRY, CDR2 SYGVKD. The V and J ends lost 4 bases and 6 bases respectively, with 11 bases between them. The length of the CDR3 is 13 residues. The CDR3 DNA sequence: TGTGCCATCAGTGGTAAAGGAGGGGATACGCAGTATTTT. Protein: CAISGKGGDTQYF.

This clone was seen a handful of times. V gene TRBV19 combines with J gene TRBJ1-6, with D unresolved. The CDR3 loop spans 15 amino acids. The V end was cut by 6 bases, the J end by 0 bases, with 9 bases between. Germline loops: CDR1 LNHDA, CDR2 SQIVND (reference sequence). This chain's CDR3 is CASSPQSSYNSPLHF. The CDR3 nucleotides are TGTGCCAGTAGCCCACAGAGCTCCTATAATTCACCCCTCCACTTT.

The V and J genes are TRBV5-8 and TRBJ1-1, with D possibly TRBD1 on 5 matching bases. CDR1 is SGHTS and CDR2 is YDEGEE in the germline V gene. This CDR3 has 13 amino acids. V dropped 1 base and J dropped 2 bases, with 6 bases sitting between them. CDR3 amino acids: CASSLQGNTEAFF. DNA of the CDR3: TGTGCCAGCAGCTTGCAGGGAAACACTGAAGCTTTCTTT.

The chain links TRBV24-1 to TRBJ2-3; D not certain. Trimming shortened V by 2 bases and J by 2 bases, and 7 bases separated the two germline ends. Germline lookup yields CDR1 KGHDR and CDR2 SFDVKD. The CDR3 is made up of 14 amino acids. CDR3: CATSDYSLTDTQYF. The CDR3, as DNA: TGTGCCACCAGTGATTACAGCCTCACAGATACGCAGTATTTT.

Written as DNA, the CDR3 is TGTGCCAGCAGCCCGGGACTAGCGGGGGGGGCCACAGATACGCAGTATTTT. Encoded protein: CASSPGLAGGATDTQYF. V gene TRBV11-3 combines with J gene TRBJ2-3, with TRBD2 matching 16 bases. The CDR3 is made up of 17 amino acids. The V gene's germline CDR1 is SGHNT and CDR2 YENEEA. The V and J ends lost 5 bases and 2 bases, in that order; junction bases with no gene match: 4.

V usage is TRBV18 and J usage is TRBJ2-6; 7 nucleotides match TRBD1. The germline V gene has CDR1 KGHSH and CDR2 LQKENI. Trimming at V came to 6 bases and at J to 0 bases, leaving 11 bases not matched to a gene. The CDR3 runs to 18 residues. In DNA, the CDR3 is TGTGCCAGCTCCCCGGGCCGGGACAGATCCTCTGGGGCCAACGTCCTGACTTTC. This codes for CASSPGRDRSSGANVLTF. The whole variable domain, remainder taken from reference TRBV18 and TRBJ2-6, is NAGVMQNPRHLVRRRGQEARLRCSPMKGHSHVYWYRQLPEEGLKFMVYLQKENIIDESGMPKERFSAEFPKEGPSILRIQQVVRGDSAAYFCASSPGRDRSSGANVLTFGAGSRLTVL.

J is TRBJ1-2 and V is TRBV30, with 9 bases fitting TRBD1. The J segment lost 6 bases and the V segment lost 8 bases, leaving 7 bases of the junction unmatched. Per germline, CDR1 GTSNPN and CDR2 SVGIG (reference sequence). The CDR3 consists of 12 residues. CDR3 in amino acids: CARGGQGNGYTF. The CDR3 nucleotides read TGTGCCCGCGGGGGACAGGGAAATGGCTACACCTTC.

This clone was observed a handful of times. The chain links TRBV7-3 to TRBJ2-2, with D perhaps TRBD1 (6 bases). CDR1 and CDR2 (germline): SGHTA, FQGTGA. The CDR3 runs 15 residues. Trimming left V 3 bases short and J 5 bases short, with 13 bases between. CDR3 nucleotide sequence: TGTGCCAGCAGCTTGTACAGGGTCGATACCGGGGAGCTGTTTTTT. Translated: CASSLYRVDTGELFF.

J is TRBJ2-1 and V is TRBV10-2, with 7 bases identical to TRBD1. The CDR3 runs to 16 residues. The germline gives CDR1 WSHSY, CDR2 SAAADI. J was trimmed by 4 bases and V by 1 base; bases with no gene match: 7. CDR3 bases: TGCGCCAGCAGTGAGTTATCCGGGACAGCTTACAATGAGCAGTTCTTC. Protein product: CASSELSGTAYNEQFF.

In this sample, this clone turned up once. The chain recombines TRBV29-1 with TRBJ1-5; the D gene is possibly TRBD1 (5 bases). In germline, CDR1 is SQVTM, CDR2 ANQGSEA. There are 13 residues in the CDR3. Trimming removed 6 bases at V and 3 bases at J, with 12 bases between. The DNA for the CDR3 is TGCAGCGTAGATCAGGGCCCCAATCAGCCCCAGCATTTT. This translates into CSVDQGPNQPQHF.

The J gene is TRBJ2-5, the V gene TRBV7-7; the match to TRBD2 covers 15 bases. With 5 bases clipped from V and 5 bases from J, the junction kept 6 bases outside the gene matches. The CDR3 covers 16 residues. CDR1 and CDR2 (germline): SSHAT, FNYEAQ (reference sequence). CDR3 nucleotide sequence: TGTGCCAGCAGCCCAGGACTAGCGGGGGGGCGTGAGACCCAGTACTTC. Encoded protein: CASSPGLAGGRETQYF.

Here the CDR3 DNA reads TGCGCCAGCAGCCAAACAGGGGGCTATAATGAAAAACTGTTTTTT. Encoded protein: CASSQTGGYNEKLFF. The chain employs TRBV4-1 and TRBJ1-4; 9 bases are shared with TRBD1. Losses at the gene ends were 2 bases for V and 4 bases for J; bases not matched to a gene: 2. Germline assignment: CDR1 MGHRA and CDR2 YSYEKL. This CDR3 is 15 amino acids long.

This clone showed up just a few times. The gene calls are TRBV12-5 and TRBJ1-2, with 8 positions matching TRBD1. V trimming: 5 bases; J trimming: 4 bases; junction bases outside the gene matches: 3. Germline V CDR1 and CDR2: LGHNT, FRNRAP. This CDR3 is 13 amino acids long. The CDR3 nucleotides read TGTGCTAGTGGTCCTACAGGGGGCTATGGCTACACCTTC. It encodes CASGPTGGYGYTF.

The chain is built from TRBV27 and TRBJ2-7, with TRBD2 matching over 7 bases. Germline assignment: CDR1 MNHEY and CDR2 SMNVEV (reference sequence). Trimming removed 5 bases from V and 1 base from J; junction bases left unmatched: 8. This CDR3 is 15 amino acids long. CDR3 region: CASSRIFGGSYEQYV. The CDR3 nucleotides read TGTGCCAGCAGTCGGATCTTCGGGGGGTCCTACGAGCAGTACGTC.

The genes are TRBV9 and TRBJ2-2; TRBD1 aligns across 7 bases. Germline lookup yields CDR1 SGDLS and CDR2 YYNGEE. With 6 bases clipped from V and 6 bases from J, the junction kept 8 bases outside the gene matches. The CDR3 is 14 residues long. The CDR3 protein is CASTRQGFAGELFF. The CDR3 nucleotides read TGTGCCAGCACCCGACAGGGTTTTGCCGGGGAGCTGTTTTTT. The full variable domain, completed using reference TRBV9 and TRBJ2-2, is DSGVTQTPKHLITATGQRVTLRCSPRSGDLSVYWYQQSLDQGLQFLIQYYNGEERAKGNILERFSAQQFPDLHSELNLSSLELGDSALYFCASTRQGFAGELFFGEGSRLTVL.

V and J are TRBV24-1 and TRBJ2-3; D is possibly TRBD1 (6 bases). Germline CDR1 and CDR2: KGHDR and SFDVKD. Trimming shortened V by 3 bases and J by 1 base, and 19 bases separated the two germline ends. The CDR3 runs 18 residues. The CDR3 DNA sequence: TGTGCCACCAGTGATCCCAGGGGTGGCGGGCCCGGCACAGATACGCAGTATTTT. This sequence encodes CATSDPRGGGPGTDTQYF.

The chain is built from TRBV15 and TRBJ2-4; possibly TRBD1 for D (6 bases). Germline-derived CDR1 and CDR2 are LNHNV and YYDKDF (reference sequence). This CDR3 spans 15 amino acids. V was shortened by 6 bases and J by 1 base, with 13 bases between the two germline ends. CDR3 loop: CATRAGALAKNIQYF. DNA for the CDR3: TGTGCCACCAGGGCAGGGGCCCTTGCCAAAAACATTCAGTACTTC. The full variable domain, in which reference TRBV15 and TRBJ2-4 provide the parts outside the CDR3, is DAMVIQNPRYQVTQFGKPVTLSCSQTLNHNVMYWYQQKSSQAPKLLFHYYDKDFNNEADTPDNFQSRRPNTSFCFLDIRSPGLGDTAMYLCATRAGALAKNIQYFGAGTRLSVL.